This T cell receptor beta chain was recovered during a study of cytomegalovirus exposure and HLA in healthy donors. Researchers ran the PCR with 60 Vbeta and 13 Jbeta primers. This table comes from immunoSEQ multiplex PCR, and its TCRdb copy is limited to in-frame clones, with some not included. This sample's table reports over 120,000 clones. Overall study results and limits: Presence/absence analyses supposed approximately even sequencing depth among donors.

Per germline, CDR1 GTSNPN and CDR2 SVGIG (reference sequence). This CDR3 is 14 amino acids long. As to this clone: Its antigen is not identified.

This chain links TRBV30 with TRBJ2-5, with 10 positions matching TRBD2. With the DNA end fitting TRBJ2-7 better, the J assignment may be wrong. This clonotype was sampled from a male donor in good health and CMV-seronegative. Sequenced material: PBMCs. The CDR3 bases are TGTGCCTGGAGTGGCCAGCGGGAGGGTTACGAGCAGTACTTC. Translated, it gives CAWSGQREGYEQYF.